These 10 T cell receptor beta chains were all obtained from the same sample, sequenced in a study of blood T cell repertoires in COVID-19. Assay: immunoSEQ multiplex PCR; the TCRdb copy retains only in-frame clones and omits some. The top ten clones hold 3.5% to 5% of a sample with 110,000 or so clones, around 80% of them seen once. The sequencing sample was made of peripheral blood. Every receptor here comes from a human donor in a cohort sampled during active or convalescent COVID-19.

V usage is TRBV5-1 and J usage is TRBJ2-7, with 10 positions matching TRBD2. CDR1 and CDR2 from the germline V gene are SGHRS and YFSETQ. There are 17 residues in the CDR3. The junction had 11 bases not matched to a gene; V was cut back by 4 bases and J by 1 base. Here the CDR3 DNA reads TGCGCCAGCAGCGCCCTGGCGAGCGGGAGGGATTCCTACGAGCAGTACTTC. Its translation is CASSALASGRDSYEQYF.

The CDR3 reads CAWSLTGQGVSPLHF. The DNA of the CDR3 is TGTGCCTGGAGTCTTACGGGACAGGGAGTTTCACCCCTCCACTTT. The chain employs TRBV30 and TRBJ1-6, with 9 bases that match TRBD1. The V gene's germline CDR1 is GTSNPN and CDR2 SVGIG (reference sequence). V lost 2 bases and J lost 9; bases outside the gene matches: 8. This CDR3 comprises 15 residues.

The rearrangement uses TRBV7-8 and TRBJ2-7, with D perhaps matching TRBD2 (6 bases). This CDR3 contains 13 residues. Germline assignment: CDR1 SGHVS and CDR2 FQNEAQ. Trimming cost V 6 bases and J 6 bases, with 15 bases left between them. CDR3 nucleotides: TGTGCCAGCAGTCAAGCGGGCACCCTCGAGCAGTACTTC. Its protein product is CASSQAGTLEQYF.

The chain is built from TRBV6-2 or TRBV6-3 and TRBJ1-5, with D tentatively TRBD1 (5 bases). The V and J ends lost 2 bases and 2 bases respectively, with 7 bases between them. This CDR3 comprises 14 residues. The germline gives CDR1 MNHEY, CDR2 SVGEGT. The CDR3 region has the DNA TGTGCCAGCAGTTACCCACAGGGCAATCAGCCCCAGCATTTT. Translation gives CASSYPQGNQPQHF.

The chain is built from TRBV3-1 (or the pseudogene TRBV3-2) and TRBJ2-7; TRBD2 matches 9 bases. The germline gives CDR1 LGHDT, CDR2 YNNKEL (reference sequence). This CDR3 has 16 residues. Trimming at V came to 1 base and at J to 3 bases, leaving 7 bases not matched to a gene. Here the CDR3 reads CASSQALAGKFYEQYF. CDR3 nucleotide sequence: TGTGCCAGCAGCCAAGCCCTAGCGGGAAAGTTCTACGAGCAGTACTTC.

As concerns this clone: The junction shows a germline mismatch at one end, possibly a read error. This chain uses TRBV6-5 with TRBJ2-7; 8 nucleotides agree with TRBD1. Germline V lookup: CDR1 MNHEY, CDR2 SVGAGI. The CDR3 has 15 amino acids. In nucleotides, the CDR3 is TGTGCCAGCAGTTACTCGGGGACAGGTTCCTTCGAGCAGTACTTC. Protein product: CASSYSGTGSFEQYF.

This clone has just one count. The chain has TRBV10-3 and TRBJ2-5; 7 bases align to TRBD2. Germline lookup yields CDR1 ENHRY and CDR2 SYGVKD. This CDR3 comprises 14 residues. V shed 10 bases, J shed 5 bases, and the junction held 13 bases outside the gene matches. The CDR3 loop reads CATPQETSSETQYF. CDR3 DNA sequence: TGTGCCACACCCCAGGAGACTAGCTCGGAGACCCAGTACTTC.

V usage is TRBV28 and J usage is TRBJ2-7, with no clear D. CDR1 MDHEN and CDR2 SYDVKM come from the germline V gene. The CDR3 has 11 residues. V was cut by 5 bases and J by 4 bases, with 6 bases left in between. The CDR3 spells CASSEQYEQYF. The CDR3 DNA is TGTGCCAGCAGTGAACAATACGAGCAGTACTTC. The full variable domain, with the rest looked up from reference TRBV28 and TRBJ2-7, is DVKVTQSSRYLVKRTGEKVFLECVQDMDHENMFWYRQDPGLGLRLIYFSYDVKMKEKGDIPEGYSVSREKKERFSLILESASTNQTSMYLCASSEQYEQYFGPGTRLTVT.

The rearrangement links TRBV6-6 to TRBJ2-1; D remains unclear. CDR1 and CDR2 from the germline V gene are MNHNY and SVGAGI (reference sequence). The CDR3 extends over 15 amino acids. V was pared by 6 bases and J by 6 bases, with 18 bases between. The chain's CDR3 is CASRARSFFTNEQFF. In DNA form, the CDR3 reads TGTGCCAGCAGAGCTCGGAGTTTCTTCACCAATGAGCAGTTCTTC.

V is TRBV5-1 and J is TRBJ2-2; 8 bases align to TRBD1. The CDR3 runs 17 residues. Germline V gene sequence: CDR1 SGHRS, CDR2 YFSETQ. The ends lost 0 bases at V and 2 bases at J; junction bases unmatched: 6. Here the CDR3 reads CASSLGQGKGNTGELFF. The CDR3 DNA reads TGCGCCAGCAGCTTGGGACAGGGGAAAGGTAACACCGGGGAGCTGTTTTTT.